A selection of T cell receptor beta chains follows, all from one sample in a study of glioma-infiltrating T cells after dendritic cell vaccination. TCRdb's table, derived via immunoSEQ multiplex PCR, lists solely in-frame clones and lacks some. Altogether approximately 67,000 clones are present, about four fifths being singletons, with the ten largest covering approximately 7.9%. Sequences were derived from blood, sampled before dendritic cell vaccination. Receptors were obtained from a human donor with glioblastoma. The CDR3 runs from the conserved cysteine through the conserved F or W. The D gene is left open where the match is weak. Clone sizes are given selectively: once, few, many, or a class where the clone is expanded.

size	V	J	D	CDR3	DNA
NA	TRBV4-2	TRBJ1-5	TRBD1	CASSPQPGTESGNQPQHF	TGTGCCAGCAGCCCCCAACCTGGGACAGAGAGCGGCAATCAGCCCCAGCATTTT
NA	TRBV27	TRBJ1-5	NA	CASSPQWGDYQPQHF	TGTGCCAGCAGTCCCCAGTGGGGGGACTATCAGCCCCAGCATTTT
NA	TRBV19	TRBJ2-7	NA	CASSIGGSSYEQYF	TGTGCCAGTAGTATAGGAGGTAGCTCCTACGAGCAGTACTTC
NA	TRBV6-1	TRBJ1-5	TRBD1	CASNTGGNQPQHF	TGTGCCAGCAACACAGGGGGCAATCAGCCCCAGCATTTT
NA	TRBV5-1	TRBJ2-7	NA	CASSLYSYEQYF	TGCGCCAGCAGTTTGTATTCCTACGAGCAGTACTTC
NA	TRBV6-1	TRBJ2-5	NA	CASSVGLSVRGMETQYF	TGTGCCAGCAGTGTGGGCCTGAGTGTCCGAGGGATGGAGACCCAGTACTTC
NA	TRBV25-1	TRBJ2-3	TRBD2	CASSESFGGASDTQYF	TGTGCCAGCAGTGAATCGTTCGGGGGGGCATCAGATACGCAGTATTTT
NA	TRBV5-6	TRBJ1-6	TRBD1	CASSLGQGVRSPLHF	TGTGCCAGCAGCTTGGGACAGGGGGTTCGTTCACCCCTCCACTTT
once	TRBV19	TRBJ2-6	NA	CASRQAIPGANVLTF	TGTGCCAGTAGACAGGCCATCCCTGGGGCCAACGTCCTGACTTTC
NA	TRBV18	TRBJ1-1	NA	CAGGSMNTEAFF	TGTGCGGGGGGGTCCATGAACACTGAAGCTTTCTTT
few	TRBV5-6	TRBJ1-3	NA	CASSLRGDGNTIYF	TGTGCCAGCAGCTTGAGGGGTGATGGAAACACCATATATTTT
NA	TRBV2	TRBJ1-5	NA	CASSVDQGLGQPQHF	TGTGCCAGCAGTGTCGATCAGGGTCTGGGACAGCCCCAGCATTTT
NA	TRBV13	TRBJ2-2	TRBD2	CASSLWASGVNTGELFF	TGTGCCAGCAGCTTATGGGCTAGCGGGGTGAACACCGGGGAGCTGTTTTTT
once	TRBV5-8	TRBJ1-4	NA	CASSLGYENEKLFF	TGTGCCAGCAGCTTGGGTTATGAGAATGAAAAACTGTTTTTT
few	TRBV7-2	TRBJ2-2	TRBD1	CATRQGRSNTGELFF	TGTGCCACTCGACAGGGGCGGAGCAACACCGGGGAGCTGTTTTTT
NA	TRBV2	TRBJ2-7	NA	CASSEWQDYEQYF	TGTGCCAGCAGTGAATGGCAGGATTACGAGCAGTACTTC
NA	TRBV19	TRBJ2-1	TRBD2	CASSPEAGGLYNEQFF	TGTGCCAGTAGTCCGGAAGCGGGGGGCCTCTACAATGAGCAGTTCTTC
NA	TRBV30	TRBJ1-1	NA	CAWSNRGDTEAFF	TGTGCCTGGAGTAACCGGGGGGACACTGAAGCTTTCTTT
NA	TRBV2	TRBJ2-5	NA	CASSPDSQETQYF	TGTGCCAGCAGCCCGGACAGTCAAGAGACCCAGTACTTC
once	TRBV2	TRBJ2-3	NA	CASSEMRGHSTDTQYF	TGTGCCAGCAGTGAAATGCGGGGGCATAGCACAGATACGCAGTATTTT
few	TRBV7-6	TRBJ2-3	NA	CASSLARTTDTQYF	TGTGCCAGCAGCTTAGCGCGGACAACAGATACGCAGTATTTT
NA	TRBV13	TRBJ1-2	NA	CASSARPGRNYGYTF	TGTGCCAGCAGCGCCCGACCGGGAAGGAACTATGGCTACACCTTC
NA	TRBV19	TRBJ2-1	NA	CASSITGSEQFF	TGTGCCAGTAGTATAACGGGTAGTGAGCAGTTCTTC
NA	TRBV11-1	TRBJ1-2	NA	CASSLLGGYGYTF	TGTGCCAGCAGCTTATTAGGGGGCTATGGCTACACCTTC
NA	TRBV18	TRBJ1-1	TRBD1	CASSKDRGNTEAFF	TGTGCCAGCTCGAAGGACAGGGGGAACACTGAAGCTTTCTTT
NA	TRBV7-2	TRBJ2-5	TRBD2	CASSLERRGLADLETQYF	TGTGCCAGCAGCTTAGAAAGGCGTGGACTAGCGGATTTGGAGACCCAGTACTTC
NA	TRBV5-1	TRBJ1-2	TRBD1	CASSQGPGQGADGYTF	TGCGCCAGCAGCCAAGGACCGGGACAGGGGGCAGATGGCTACACCTTC
NA	TRBV16	TRBJ2-1	TRBD1	CASSQPTGGIFDEQFF	TGTGCCAGCAGCCAACCGACAGGGGGGATCTTTGATGAGCAGTTCTTC